Below, 30 T cell receptor beta chains from the same sample are listed, as sequenced in a study of CD8+CD57+ T cells in acquired aplastic anemia. Researchers used genomic DNA as the template to profile TCR beta VDJ and CDR3. Via MiXCR, TCRdb re-called the reads, giving one row per CDR3 protein. Of roughly 180,000 distinct CDR3 sequences listed, under 55% are singletons. Sequenced: sorted CD4+, CD8+, or CD8+CD57+ T cells (not recorded which) from PBMCs. These receptors were collected from a human donor in good health.

This clonotype showed up many times. The J gene is TRBJ2-2, the V gene TRBV29-1, with 8 bases matching TRBD1. The V segment lost 5 bases and the J segment 5 bases; nucleotides outside the gene matches: 7. Germline CDR1 reads SQVTM; CDR2 reads ANQGSEA. The CDR3 contains 14 residues. This CDR3 is CSVKKDRATGELFF. The CDR3 region has the DNA TGCAGCGTTAAAAAGGACAGGGCGACCGGGGAGCTGTTTTTT.

This clonotype occurred many times. At one boundary the junction diverges from the germline segment, which might be a read error. V is TRBV7-7 and J is TRBJ2-5; 11 nucleotides line up with TRBD1. The germline V gene encodes CDR1 SSHAT and CDR2 FNYEAQ (reference sequence). There are 18 residues in the CDR3. This CDR3 reads CASSLGQGDFVGEETQYF. CDR3 coding DNA: TGTGCTAGCAGCTTGGGACAGGGGGATTTTGTTGGCGAGGAGACCCAGTACTTC.

This clonotype was seen many times. The rearrangement uses TRBV20-1 and TRBJ2-1; 10 positions agree with TRBD2. The V gene end was trimmed by 2 bases and the J gene end by 2 bases; junction bases not matched to a gene: 6. The CDR3 covers 16 residues. Germline assignment: CDR1 DFQATT and CDR2 SNEGSKA (reference sequence). CDR3 in DNA: TGCAGTGCTAGACGTAGCGGGAGGCTGCCCTACAATGAGCAGTTCTTC. As protein: CSARRSGRLPYNEQFF.

This clonotype appeared a single time. The V and J genes are TRBV10-1 and TRBJ2-5; 8 positions agree with TRBD1. V was clipped by 5 bases and J by 10 bases; unmatched bases: 9. The germline V gene has CDR1 WNHNN and CDR2 SYGVQD (reference sequence). The CDR3 runs to 13 residues. The CDR3 region is CASSRTGWKSQYF. Here the CDR3 DNA reads TGCGCCAGCAGTAGGACAGGGTGGAAGAGCCAGTACTTC.

The chain has TRBV6-5 and TRBJ2-1; 7 nucleotides agree with TRBD2. The CDR3 contains 15 residues. Germline CDR1 is MNHEY and CDR2 is SVGAGI. Trimming at V came to 2 bases and at J to 4 bases, leaving 5 bases not matched to a gene. The CDR3, as DNA: TGTGCCAGCAGTTACGTGTCTAGCGGATACAATGAGCAGTTCTTC. As protein: CASSYVSSGYNEQFF.

The chain employs TRBV2 and TRBJ2-7; TRBD1 is a possible D gene (5 bases). Germline loops: CDR1 SNHLY, CDR2 FYNNEI. This CDR3 has 15 residues. V was cut by 7 bases and J by 3 bases, with 19 bases left in between. The chain's CDR3 is CASISGHRSSYEQYF. The DNA for the CDR3 is TGTGCCAGCATTTCGGGTCACAGGTCCAGCTACGAGCAGTACTTC. The complete variable domain, with remaining parts taken from reference TRBV2 and TRBJ2-7, reads EPEVTQTPSHQVTQMGQEVILRCVPISNHLYFYWYRQILGQKVEFLVSFYNNEISEKSEIFDDQFSVERPDGSNFTLKIRSTKLEDSAMYFCASISGHRSSYEQYFGPGTRLTVT.

The chain combines TRBV24-1 with TRBJ1-2; D unresolved. V lost 11 bases and J lost 1, with 10 bases in between. The CDR3 has 12 residues. From germline, CDR1 is KGHDR and CDR2 SFDVKD. CDR3 sequence: CAMTVGNYGYTF. The CDR3 coding sequence is TGTGCCATGACGGTTGGTAACTATGGCTACACCTTC.

At least ten counts were recorded for this clonotype. The chain combines TRBV5-1 with TRBJ2-7; 8 bases agree with TRBD2. J lost 1 base, V lost 0 bases, and 3 bases had no gene match. The germline V gene has CDR1 SGHRS and CDR2 YFSETQ. This CDR3 spans 15 amino acids. CDR3 region: CASSLAREGSYEQYF. The CDR3 DNA reads TGCGCCAGCAGCTTGGCTCGGGAGGGATCCTACGAGCAGTACTTC.

The table lists this clonotype with many counts. The chain employs TRBV9 and TRBJ1-3; unclear D gene. The CDR3 spans 14 residues. The V end was cut by 3 bases, the J end by 0 bases, with 7 bases between. CDR1 is SGDLS, CDR2 YYNGEE, per germline. This CDR3 is CASSEESSGNTIYF. Here the CDR3 DNA reads TGTGCCAGCAGCGAGGAGAGCTCTGGAAACACCATATATTTT.

The rearrangement uses TRBV12-3 or TRBV12-4 and TRBJ2-3; 7 bases match TRBD2. The CDR3 length is 11 residues. The ends lost 8 bases at V and 11 bases at J; junction bases unmatched: 7. DNA of the CDR3: TGTGCCAGCCAGAGCGGGACTCAGCAGTATTTT. Residues: CASQSGTQQYF.

CDR3 in DNA: TGTGCCACCAGCAGAGGGGACAGGGATACGGACGAGCAGTACTTC. Translated, it gives CATSRGDRDTDEQYF. The gene calls are TRBV15 and TRBJ2-7; 9 bases align to TRBD1. Trimming cost V 1 base and J 5 bases; bases outside gene matches: 6. Germline V gives CDR1 LNHNV, CDR2 YYDKDF (reference sequence). This CDR3 region has 15 residues.

The chain has TRBV28 and TRBJ1-2; TRBD1 is a possible D gene (5 bases). The germline gives CDR1 MDHEN, CDR2 SYDVKM. This CDR3 is built from 14 residues. V was shortened by 1 base and J by 6 bases, with 12 bases between the two germline ends. The CDR3 region has the DNA TGTGCCAGCAGTTTATTAGTAGGGACTAATGGCTACACCTTC. It yields the protein CASSLLVGTNGYTF.

The chain carries TRBV12-3 or TRBV12-4 and TRBJ1-5; D is possibly TRBD1 (6 bases). The CDR3 extends over 16 amino acids. V was pared by 2 bases and J by 0 bases, with 11 bases between. The CDR3 sequence is CASSLHAGVSNQPQHF. The DNA of the CDR3 is TGTGCCAGCAGTTTACACGCAGGGGTTAGCAATCAGCCCCAGCATTTT.

This clonotype has at least ten counts. CDR3 nucleotides: TGTGCCAGCGCCGCGGTGAGCAATCAGCCCCAGCATTTT. Protein: CASAAVSNQPQHF. The J gene is TRBJ1-5, the V gene TRBV6-5, with unresolved D. The CDR3 length is 13 residues. Germline V gene sequence: CDR1 MNHEY, CDR2 SVGAGI. The V gene lost 8 bases and the J gene lost 1 base, with 9 bases spanning the gap.

The J gene is TRBJ1-6, the V gene TRBV4-3; D is unclear. The CDR3 extends over 16 amino acids. Per the germline V gene, CDR1 is LGHNA and CDR2 is YSLEER. V dropped 0 bases and J dropped 3 bases, with 9 bases sitting between them. The CDR3 DNA sequence: TGCGCCAGCAGCCAAGAAGTCGGACGCTATAATTCACCCCTCCACTTT. Translation gives CASSQEVGRYNSPLHF.

This clonotype was counted only a few times. This rearrangement joins TRBV18 to TRBJ1-4, with TRBD1 matching over 8 bases. Losses at the gene ends were 2 bases for V and 8 bases for J; bases not matched to a gene: 1. The V gene's germline CDR1 is KGHSH and CDR2 LQKENI. The CDR3 covers 13 residues. CDR3 coding DNA: TGTGCCAGCTCACCAGGGACAGGAGAAAAACTGTTTTTT. It is translated as CASSPGTGEKLFF.

For the CDR3, the DNA is TGTGCCAGCAGCCCGCCCTTTCTGTATGGGAGGAGGGAGACCCAGTACTTC. Translation gives CASSPPFLYGRRETQYF. J is TRBJ2-5 and V is TRBV11-1; maybe TRBD2 (6 bases). Trimming cost V 5 bases and J 5 bases, with 24 bases left between them. CDR1 and CDR2 (germline): SGHAT, FQDESV (reference sequence). This CDR3 has 17 residues.

The DNA of the CDR3 is TGTGCCAGCAGCAACCCGCGGCAGGGACAGTACGAGCAGTACTTC. Its translation: CASSNPRQGQYEQYF. The chain is built from TRBV6-1 and TRBJ2-7; TRBD1 matches at 7 bases. The CDR3 sequence is 15 residues long. CDR1 MNHNS and CDR2 SASEGT come from the germline V gene. The V and J ends lost 6 bases and 4 bases, in that order; junction bases with no gene match: 12.

This clonotype was seen more than once but under ten times. This rearrangement joins TRBV7-2 to TRBJ2-1; D unclear. Germline V gives CDR1 SGHTA, CDR2 FQGNSA. Trimming took off 3 bases at V and 5 bases at J, with 2 bases between the two ends. The CDR3 is 11 residues long. The CDR3 DNA sequence: TGTGCCAGCAGCTTTGACAATGAGCAGTTCTTC. The encoded protein is CASSFDNEQFF.

The chain carries TRBV7-9 and TRBJ2-2, with D hard to call. CDR3 length: 9 amino acids. V lost 11 bases and J lost 7, with 5 bases in between. Looked up from germline, CDR1 is SEHNR and CDR2 is FQNEAQ (reference sequence). CDR3 sequence reads: CAGDGELFF. DNA for the CDR3: TGTGCCGGGGACGGGGAGCTGTTTTTT.

This clonotype has more than one count but fewer than ten. The chain uses TRBV12-3 or TRBV12-4 and TRBJ2-5, with D tentatively TRBD1 (6 bases). V was cut by 6 bases and J by 1 base, with 15 bases left in between. This CDR3 has 15 amino acids. The CDR3 reads CASSDRDTTQETQYF. The CDR3 nucleotides read TGTGCCAGCAGCGACCGGGACACGACCCAAGAGACCCAGTACTTC.

The rearrangement joins TRBV29-1 to TRBJ1-2; D not resolved. Germline V CDR1 and CDR2: SQVTM, ANQGSEA. Trimming left V 4 bases short and J 8 bases short, with 17 bases between. This CDR3 region has 13 residues. This chain's CDR3 is CSVVGSEVVGYTF. The CDR3 nucleotides read TGCAGCGTTGTAGGATCAGAGGTTGTAGGCTACACCTTC.

This clonotype occurred a few times. The chain recombines TRBV13 with TRBJ2-7; D ambiguous. V was pared by 1 base and J by 4 bases, with 8 bases between. The germline V gene has CDR1 PRHDT and CDR2 FYEKMQ (reference sequence). CDR3 size: 13 residues. The CDR3 region is CASSLEGSYEQYF. As DNA, the CDR3 is TGTGCCAGCAGCTTAGAAGGGTCGTACGAGCAGTACTTC.

The chain has TRBV18 and TRBJ2-3; D might be TRBD2 (6 bases). The V gene lost 4 bases and the J gene lost 2 bases, with 10 bases spanning the gap. The CDR3 is 14 amino acids. CDR1 KGHSH and CDR2 LQKENI come from the germline V gene. CDR3 in amino acids: CASSRLGVTDTQYF. The CDR3 DNA is TGTGCCAGCTCACGACTAGGAGTCACAGATACGCAGTATTTT.

On this clonotype itself: One base away lies a much larger clone, so this may be a sequencing read error. The V call is TRBV16, the J call TRBJ1-1; TRBD1 matches at 12 bases. CDR3 length equals 16 residues. Germline assignment: CDR1 KGHSY and CDR2 FQNENV. The CDR3 sequence is CTSSTGQGARTTEAFF. The CDR3, as DNA: TGTACCAGCAGCACGGGACAGGGGGCCCGGACCACTGAAGCTTTCTTT.

The chain combines TRBV10-3 with TRBJ2-7, with TRBD1 matching 9 bases. The V gene end was trimmed by 10 bases and the J gene end by 5 bases; junction bases not matched to a gene: 15. CDR1 and CDR2 (germline): ENHRY, SYGVKD. CDR3 length: 15 residues. CDR3 region: CATKEAGQGVDEQYF. The CDR3 DNA is TGTGCCACTAAGGAGGCGGGACAGGGAGTCGACGAGCAGTACTTC.

This clonotype showed up many times. The V call is TRBV10-3, the J call TRBJ2-5; D is perhaps TRBD2 (6 bases). Germline values: CDR1 ENHRY, CDR2 SYGVKD. The CDR3 spans 15 residues. Trimming removed 4 bases at V and 1 base at J, with 13 bases between. CDR3 region: CAISADSGAQETQYF. The DNA for the CDR3 is TGTGCCATCAGTGCGGACTCGGGAGCCCAAGAGACCCAGTACTTC.

This clonotype showed up many times. The chain has TRBV4-1 and TRBJ1-4, with TRBD1 as a possible D gene (5 bases). The CDR3 covers 17 residues. Germline assignment: CDR1 MGHRA and CDR2 YSYEKL. Trimming removed 0 bases from V and 5 bases from J, with 16 bases in between. The CDR3 nucleotides are TGCGCCAGCAGCCAAGATTCGACCCAGGCAGGGAATGAAAAACTGTTTTTT. This gives the protein CASSQDSTQAGNEKLFF.

This chain joins TRBV7-8 and TRBJ1-6; D ambiguous. There are 12 residues in the CDR3. The V gene's germline CDR1 is SGHVS and CDR2 FQNEAQ. V shed 8 bases and J shed 4 bases, with 6 bases lying between them. As DNA, the CDR3 is TGTGCCAGCCGCGAATATAATTCACCCCTCCACTTT. Protein sequence: CASREYNSPLHF.

This clonotype was picked up many times. The chain combines TRBV2 with TRBJ2-7; 10 bases align to TRBD2. The CDR3 runs to 13 residues. Germline V gives CDR1 SNHLY, CDR2 FYNNEI. Trimming cost V 5 bases and J 12 bases; bases outside gene matches: 10. In DNA, the CDR3 is TGTGCCAGCAGTTGGTCTAGCGGGAGTTCGGGGTACTTC. Encoded protein: CASSWSSGSSGYF.